The clone carrying this T cell receptor (beta chain) was seen more than once but under ten times. Seattle's cohort entered during active infection and was followed longitudinally. The CDR3 has 14 residues. CDR1 and CDR2 (germline): LNHDA, SQIVND (reference sequence). V lost 2 bases and J lost 7, with 12 bases in between. The data derive from a study of blood T cell repertoires in COVID-19. At the level of the study: In each case, the material was cDNA or gDNA derived from T cells, B-cell-depleted T cells, or PBMCs.

The data were produced by immunoSEQ multiplex PCR, yet TCRdb's version contains in-frame clones alone and is incomplete. Among 350,000 to 450,000 clones, about 89% were seen once, and the ten largest hold approximately 1.5%. The sample comprised peripheral blood. This clonotype was sampled from a woman in her thirties or forties with COVID-19, enrolled during active disease. The chain has TRBV19 and TRBJ1-5; D remains ambiguous. The CDR3 loop reads CASSISGVEQPQHF. The CDR3 nucleotides are TGTGCCAGTAGTATATCCGGGGTGGAGCAGCCCCAGCATTTT.